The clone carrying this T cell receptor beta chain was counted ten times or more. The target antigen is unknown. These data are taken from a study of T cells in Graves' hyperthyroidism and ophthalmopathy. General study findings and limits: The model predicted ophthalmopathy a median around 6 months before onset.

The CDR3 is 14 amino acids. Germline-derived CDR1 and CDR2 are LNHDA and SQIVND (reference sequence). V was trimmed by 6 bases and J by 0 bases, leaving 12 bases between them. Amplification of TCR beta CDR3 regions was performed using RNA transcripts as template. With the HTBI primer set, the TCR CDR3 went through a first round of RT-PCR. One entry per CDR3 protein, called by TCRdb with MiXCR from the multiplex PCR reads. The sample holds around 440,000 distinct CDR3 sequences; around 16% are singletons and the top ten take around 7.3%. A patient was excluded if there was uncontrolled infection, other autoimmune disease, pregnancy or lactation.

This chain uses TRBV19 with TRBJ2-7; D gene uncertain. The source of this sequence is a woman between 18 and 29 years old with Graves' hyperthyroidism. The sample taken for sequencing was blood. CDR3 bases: TGTGCCAGTAGGTTGGCAGAGAGCTCCTACGAGCAGTACTTC. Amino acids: CASRLAESSYEQYF.